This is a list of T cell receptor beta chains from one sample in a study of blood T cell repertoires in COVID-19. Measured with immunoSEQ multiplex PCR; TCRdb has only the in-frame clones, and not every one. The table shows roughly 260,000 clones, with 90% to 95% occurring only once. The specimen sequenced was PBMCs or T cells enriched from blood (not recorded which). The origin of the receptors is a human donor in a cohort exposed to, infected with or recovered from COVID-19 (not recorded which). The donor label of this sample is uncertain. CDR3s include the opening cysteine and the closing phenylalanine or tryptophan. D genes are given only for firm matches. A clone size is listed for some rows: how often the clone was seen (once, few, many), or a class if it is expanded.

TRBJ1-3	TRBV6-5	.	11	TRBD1	CASNQGDTIYF	TGTGCCAGCAACCAGGGGGACACCATATATTTT
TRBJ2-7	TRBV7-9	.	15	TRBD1	CASSSPDRGLYEQYF	TGTGCCAGCAGCTCCCCAGACAGGGGGCTTTACGAGCAGTACTTC
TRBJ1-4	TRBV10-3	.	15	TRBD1	CAISESGQANEKLFF	TGTGCCATCAGTGAATCGGGACAGGCTAATGAAAAACTGTTTTTT
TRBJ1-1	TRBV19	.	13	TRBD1	CASSWGTGPEAFF	TGTGCCAGTAGTTGGGGGACAGGGCCTGAAGCTTTCTTT
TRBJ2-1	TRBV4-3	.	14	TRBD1	CASSHSGTDNEQFF	TGCGCCAGCAGCCATTCCGGGACAGACAATGAGCAGTTCTTC
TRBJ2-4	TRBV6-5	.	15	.	CASRPTGPAKNIQYF	TGTGCCAGCAGGCCCACAGGGCCCGCCAAAAACATTCAGTACTTC
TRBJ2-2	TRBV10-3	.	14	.	CASNRDINTGELFF	TGTGCCAGCAACAGGGATATCAACACCGGGGAGCTGTTTTTT
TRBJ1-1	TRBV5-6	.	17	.	CASSLWVVRTRNTEAFF	TGTGCCAGCAGCTTGTGGGTGGTTCGGACAAGGAACACTGAAGCTTTCTTT
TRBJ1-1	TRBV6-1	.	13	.	CASSESVNTEAFF	TGTGCCAGCAGTGAATCAGTGAACACTGAAGCTTTCTTT
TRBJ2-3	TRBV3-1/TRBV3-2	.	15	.	CASSQGGTLRDTQYF	TGTGCCAGCAGCCAAGGGGGCACTCTCCGGGATACGCAGTATTTT
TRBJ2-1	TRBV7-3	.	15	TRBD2	CASSLVLRGVNEQFF	TGTGCCAGCAGCTTAGTACTCCGGGGGGTCAATGAGCAGTTCTTC
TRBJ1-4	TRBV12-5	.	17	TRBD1	CASGSRTSGGGGEKLFF	TGTGCTAGTGGTTCGCGAACATCAGGGGGCGGAGGTGAAAAACTGTTTTTT
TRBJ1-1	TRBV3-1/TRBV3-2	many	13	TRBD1	CASRVTGGGEAFF	TGTGCCAGCAGAGTTACAGGGGGTGGTGAAGCTTTCTTT
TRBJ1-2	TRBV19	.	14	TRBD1	CASSILGQGAGYTF	TGTGCCAGTAGTATTCTGGGACAGGGAGCCGGCTACACCTTC
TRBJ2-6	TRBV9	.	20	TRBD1	CASSVSPGQGVSSGANVLTF	TGTGCCAGCAGCGTCAGCCCGGGACAGGGGGTCAGCTCTGGGGCCAACGTCCTGACTTTC
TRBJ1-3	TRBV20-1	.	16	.	CSASRVRGRGRNTIYF	TGCAGTGCTAGTAGAGTGCGGGGAAGGGGACGGAACACCATATATTTT
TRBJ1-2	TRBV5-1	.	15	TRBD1	CASSYDPGTVYGYTF	TGCGCCAGCAGCTACGATCCCGGGACAGTTTATGGCTACACCTTC
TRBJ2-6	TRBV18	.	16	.	CASSPPGTSGANVLTF	TGTGCCAGCTCACCACCAGGGACTTCTGGGGCCAACGTCCTGACTTTC
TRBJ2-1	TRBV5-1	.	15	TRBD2	CASSLERLAGGEQFF	TGCGCCAGCAGCTTGGAGCGACTAGCGGGGGGTGAGCAGTTCTTC
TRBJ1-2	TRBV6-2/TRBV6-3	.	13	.	CASSADTLYGYTF	TGTGCCAGCAGTGCGGACACCCTATATGGCTACACCTTC
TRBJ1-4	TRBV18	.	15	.	CASSPRVGANEKLFF	TGTGCCAGCTCACCCAGGGTTGGTGCTAATGAAAAACTGTTTTTT
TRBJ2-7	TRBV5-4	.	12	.	CASSLSSYEQYF	TGTGCCAGCAGCCTCAGCTCCTACGAGCAGTACTTC
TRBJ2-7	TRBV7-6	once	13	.	CASSLAQTYEQYF	TGTGCCAGCAGCTTAGCGCAGACCTACGAGCAGTACTTC
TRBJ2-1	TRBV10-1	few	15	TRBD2	CASSEKAGGTNEQFF	TGCGCCAGCAGTGAGAAGGCGGGGGGGACCAATGAGCAGTTCTTC
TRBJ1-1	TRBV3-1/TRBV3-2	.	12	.	CASSQDAGQAFF	TGTGCCAGCAGCCAAGATGCAGGGCAGGCTTTCTTT
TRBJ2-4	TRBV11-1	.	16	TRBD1	CASSSGGALTKNIQYF	TGTGCCAGCAGCTCAGGGGGCGCATTAACCAAAAACATTCAGTACTTC
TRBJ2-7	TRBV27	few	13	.	CASSSGAGREQYF	TGTGCCAGCAGTTCAGGGGCAGGGCGAGAGCAGTACTTC
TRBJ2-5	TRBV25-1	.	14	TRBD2	CASSTRGGGETQYF	TGTGCCAGCAGCACCCGGGGGGGTGGAGAGACCCAGTACTTC
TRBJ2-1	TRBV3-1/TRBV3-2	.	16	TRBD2	CASSRPLAGGGNEQFF	TGTGCCAGCAGCCGCCCTCTAGCGGGGGGTGGGAATGAGCAGTTCTTC
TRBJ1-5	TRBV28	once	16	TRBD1	CASRRDRGMGNQPQHF	TGTGCCAGCAGACGGGACAGGGGGATGGGCAATCAGCCCCAGCATTTT
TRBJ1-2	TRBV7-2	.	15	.	CASSLRGGNNYGYTF	TGTGCCAGCAGCTTAAGGGGAGGAAATAACTATGGCTACACCTTC
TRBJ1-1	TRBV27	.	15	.	CASSLSTGTPREAFF	TGTGCCAGCAGTTTATCGACCGGGACTCCCCGTGAAGCTTTCTTT
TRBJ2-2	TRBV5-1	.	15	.	CASTEGTANTGELFF	TGCGCCAGCACGGAGGGGACAGCGAACACCGGGGAGCTGTTTTTT